These 32 T cell receptor beta chains were all obtained from the same sample, sequenced in a study of shared clonotypes between healthy human individuals. The data were produced by immunoSEQ multiplex PCR, yet TCRdb's version contains in-frame clones alone and is incomplete. The repertoire holds approximately 2,000,000 clones, with 93% as singletons. Cells designated naive CD8 were CD45RO-negative and were positively selected for CCR7, with terminally differentiated effector memory CD45RA+ cells excluded. Sequenced sample: naive CD8+ T cells from PBMCs. The origin of the receptors is a man younger than 30 in good health. Some clones in this sample may be carry-over from other donors' samples.

The CDR3 DNA sequence: TGCAGCGTTGAAGAACAGGATTACAATGAGCAGTTCTTC. It encodes CSVEEQDYNEQFF. The rearrangement uses TRBV29-1 and TRBJ2-1, with a tentative D call TRBD1 (5 bases). Germline V CDR1 and CDR2: SQVTM, ANQGSEA. V lost 0 bases to trimming and J lost 4 bases, with 7 bases between them. CDR3 length equals 13 residues.

The rearrangement uses TRBV19 and TRBJ1-1; D remains unclear. The V end was cut by 7 bases, the J end by 0 bases, with 12 bases between. The CDR3 runs 14 residues. CDR1 is LNHDA and CDR2 is SQIVND in the germline V gene (reference sequence). The CDR3 loop reads CASNPGLLNTEAFF. CDR3 bases: TGTGCCAGTAATCCCGGCTTGTTGAACACTGAAGCTTTCTTT.

The rearrangement links TRBV4-1 to TRBJ2-2; 8 nucleotides align to TRBD2. The CDR3 length is 17 residues. Germline V gene data show CDR1 as MGHRA and CDR2 as YSYEKL. The J segment lost 6 bases and the V segment lost 1 base, leaving 10 bases of the junction unmatched. In DNA, the CDR3 is TGCGCCAGCAGCCAAGCCAGAGTAGCGGGAAGGCCCGGGGAGCTGTTTTTT. Its protein product is CASSQARVAGRPGELFF.

This clone occurred once. V usage is TRBV27 and J usage is TRBJ1-1, with D possibly TRBD1 on 5 matching bases. V lost 0 bases, J lost 11 bases, and 22 bases lay in between. Germline CDR1 and CDR2: MNHEY and SMNVEV (reference sequence). The CDR3 is made up of 16 amino acids. CDR3 bases: TGTGCCAGCAGTTTATCGGAGGGGCAGAGGGTGCATGGGGCTTTCTTT. This translates into CASSLSEGQRVHGAFF.

The rearrangement uses TRBV9 and TRBJ2-7; D ambiguous. CDR1 and CDR2 (germline): SGDLS, YYNGEE. Trimming took 4 bases from V and 3 from J, leaving 17 bases between them. The CDR3 is 15 amino acids. CDR3 nucleotides: TGTGCCAGCAGCCAAGCCGAAATCCCCAACTACGAGCAGTACTTC. Protein: CASSQAEIPNYEQYF. The full variable domain, with the rest looked up from reference TRBV9 and TRBJ2-7, is DSGVTQTPKHLITATGQRVTLRCSPRSGDLSVYWYQQSLDQGLQFLIQYYNGEERAKGNILERFSAQQFPDLHSELNLSSLELGDSALYFCASSQAEIPNYEQYFGPGTRLTVT.

This clone came up once. CDR3 coding DNA: TGCGCCAGCAGCCCGGGGGGCGGTCTTTCCTACGAGCAGTACTTC. Translation gives CASSPGGGLSYEQYF. The chain combines TRBV5-1 with TRBJ2-7; a weak D match, TRBD2 (7 bases). V gave up 4 bases and J gave up 1 base, with 15 bases separating them. Germline values: CDR1 SGHRS, CDR2 YFSETQ. This CDR3 contains 15 residues. The whole variable domain, filled in from reference TRBV5-1 and TRBJ2-7, reads KAGVTQTPRYLIKTRGQQVTLSCSPISGHRSVSWYQQTPGQGLQFLFEYFSETQRNKGNFPGRFSGRQFSNSRSEMNVSTLELGDSALYLCASSPGGGLSYEQYFGPGTRLTVT.

The rearrangement uses TRBV11-3 and TRBJ2-2; TRBD2 agrees at 8 bases. The CDR3 consists of 17 residues. Germline V gene data show CDR1 as SGHNT and CDR2 as YENEEA. The V and J ends lost 0 bases and 2 bases, in that order; junction bases with no gene match: 5. This CDR3 reads CASSLDNLAGNTGELFF. The CDR3 nucleotides are TGTGCCAGCAGCTTAGATAACCTAGCGGGTAACACCGGGGAGCTGTTTTTT.

The chain uses TRBV11-2 and TRBJ2-1, with no clear D. Trimming took off 5 bases at V and 3 bases at J, with 17 bases between the two ends. The CDR3 has 16 amino acids. Germline-derived CDR1 and CDR2 are SGHAT and FQNNGV. Here the CDR3 reads CASSLRLAVNYNEQFF. The CDR3 DNA follows: TGTGCCAGCAGCCTACGACTCGCGGTCAACTACAATGAGCAGTTCTTC.

V is TRBV16 and J is TRBJ2-5; D call uncertain. The CDR3 extends over 15 amino acids. V was pared by 2 bases and J by 5 bases, with 15 bases between. The germline V gene encodes CDR1 KGHSY and CDR2 FQNENV. The CDR3 region is CASSQKSSRLETQYF. In DNA, the CDR3 is TGTGCCAGCAGCCAAAAGTCGAGCAGGTTGGAGACCCAGTACTTC.

The chain recombines TRBV10-2 with TRBJ2-1; 9 positions agree with TRBD1. V lost 6 bases to trimming and J lost 9 bases; unmatched junction nucleotides: 12. CDR3 length equals 15 residues. Germline values: CDR1 WSHSY, CDR2 SAAADI. The CDR3: CASRIWDRESGEQFF. CDR3 nucleotide sequence: TGCGCCAGCAGGATATGGGACAGGGAATCGGGTGAGCAGTTCTTC.

The chain recombines TRBV19 with TRBJ2-4, with D perhaps assigned TRBD1 or TRBD2 (5 bases each). The CDR3 is 16 amino acids. V was cut by 1 base and J by 8 bases, with 18 bases left in between. Germline V gene sequence: CDR1 LNHDA, CDR2 SQIVND (reference sequence). The CDR3 DNA is TGTGCCAGTAGTATAGTCCGGGACGCACCCTGGTACATTCAGTACTTC. It is translated as CASSIVRDAPWYIQYF.

The V call is TRBV7-9, the J call TRBJ2-3; D possibly corresponds to TRBD2 (6 bases). V was cut by 0 bases and J by 3 bases, with 10 bases left in between. The length of the CDR3 is 15 residues. Looked up from germline, CDR1 is SEHNR and CDR2 is FQNEAQ (reference sequence). CDR3 loop: CASSLAGEVTDTQYF. The CDR3 DNA follows: TGTGCCAGCAGCTTAGCGGGGGAGGTGACAGATACGCAGTATTTT.

The chain has TRBV11-2 and TRBJ1-1; D is perhaps TRBD1 (6 bases). Germline loops: CDR1 SGHAT, CDR2 FQNNGV. This CDR3 region has 15 residues. V lost 2 bases to trimming and J lost 5 bases, with 15 bases between them. The CDR3 DNA sequence: TGTGCCAGCAGCTTAATGGTGACAGGAATAACTGAAGCTTTCTTT. Translated, it gives CASSLMVTGITEAFF.

The chain recombines TRBV9 with TRBJ1-1, with D unresolved. The CDR3 extends over 15 amino acids. Germline CDR1 and CDR2: SGDLS and YYNGEE. V shed 0 bases and J shed 3 bases, with 12 bases lying between them. This CDR3 reads CASSVGVADHTEAFF. CDR3 DNA sequence: TGTGCCAGCAGCGTAGGGGTCGCGGACCACACTGAAGCTTTCTTT.

With respect to this clone: Additional DNA sequences in this sample encode the identical CDR3. The rearrangement uses TRBV27 and TRBJ2-7, with 9 bases identical to TRBD1. The ends lost 3 bases at V and 3 bases at J; junction bases unmatched: 3. The CDR3 runs to 14 residues. Germline CDR1 is MNHEY and CDR2 is SMNVEV (reference sequence). CDR3: CASSFRGQGYEQYF. The DNA for the CDR3 is TGTGCCAGCAGTTTTCGGGGACAGGGCTACGAGCAGTACTTC.

The CDR3 bases are TGTGCCAGCAGTTTATCGGGACAGGGCGGTGATGGCTACACCTTC. Protein sequence: CASSLSGQGGDGYTF. The chain joins TRBV27 to TRBJ1-2, with 9 bases that match TRBD1. With V trimmed by 0 bases and J by 6 bases, 5 bases remained unmatched. This CDR3 is built from 15 residues. The germline CDR1 and CDR2 sequences are MNHEY and SMNVEV (reference sequence).

The V gene is TRBV15, the J gene TRBJ1-4; D unresolved. This CDR3 is 15 amino acids long. V lost 3 bases, J lost 3 bases, and 11 bases lay in between. Germline V gene lookup returns CDR1 LNHNV and CDR2 YYDKDF (reference sequence). CDR3 loop: CATSSSRISNEKLFF. The CDR3 DNA is TGTGCCACCAGCAGTTCCAGGATCTCTAATGAAAAACTGTTTTTT.

This chain links TRBV4-2 with TRBJ2-7, with D hard to call. Germline V gives CDR1 LGHNA, CDR2 YNFKEQ. The V end lost 0 bases, the J end lost 0 bases, and 12 bases lay between the germline ends. The length of the CDR3 is 16 residues. This CDR3 reads CASSQENSQSSYEQYF. CDR3 nucleotide sequence: TGTGCCAGCAGCCAAGAGAACTCGCAAAGCTCCTACGAGCAGTACTTC.

The chain has TRBV11-1 and TRBJ1-1; possibly TRBD1 for D (6 bases). Germline V CDR1 and CDR2: SGHAT, FQDESV (reference sequence). This CDR3 has 15 residues. V was cut by 0 bases and J by 4 bases, with 12 bases left in between. The CDR3 spells CASSLAGRGATEAFF. The CDR3, as DNA: TGTGCCAGCAGCTTAGCGGGCCGGGGGGCCACTGAAGCTTTCTTT.

This sequence joins TRBV2 and TRBJ2-2; the match to TRBD2 covers 15 bases. The CDR3 extends over 15 amino acids. Per the germline V gene, CDR1 is SNHLY and CDR2 is FYNNEI. The V segment lost 7 bases and the J segment 5 bases; nucleotides outside the gene matches: 2. The DNA of the CDR3 is TGTGCCAGCATAGGACTAGCGGGAGGGACCGGGGAGCTGTTTTTT. Amino acids: CASIGLAGGTGELFF.

The chain is built from TRBV28 and TRBJ2-3; 8 bases align to TRBD2. Trimming at V came to 5 bases and at J to 6 bases, leaving 13 bases not matched to a gene. This CDR3 has 16 residues. Germline V gene sequence: CDR1 MDHEN, CDR2 SYDVKM. The CDR3 protein is CASSLERELGGDTQYF. The CDR3 nucleotides are TGTGCCAGCAGTCTCGAGCGGGAGTTAGGAGGCGATACGCAGTATTTT.

V gene TRBV29-1 combines with J gene TRBJ2-7, with TRBD2 matching 7 bases. J was trimmed by 1 base and V by 4 bases; bases with no gene match: 13. Germline CDR1 is SQVTM and CDR2 is ANQGSEA. The CDR3 runs 16 residues. CDR3 sequence reads: CSVARASGISSYEQYF. Written as DNA, the CDR3 is TGCAGCGTTGCCCGAGCGAGCGGGATTTCTTCCTACGAGCAGTACTTC.

The chain links TRBV9 to TRBJ1-1; TRBD1 might be the D (6 bases). The CDR3 runs to 15 residues. Between the trimmed V and J ends, which lost 4 bases and 5 bases, there was a span of 18 bases. Germline assignment: CDR1 SGDLS and CDR2 YYNGEE. CDR3 DNA: TGTGCCAGCAGCCCGATACAGGGCCTAGGGACTGAAGCTTTCTTT. Its translation: CASSPIQGLGTEAFF. The full variable domain, its missing parts supplied by reference TRBV9 and TRBJ1-1, is DSGVTQTPKHLITATGQRVTLRCSPRSGDLSVYWYQQSLDQGLQFLIQYYNGEERAKGNILERFSAQQFPDLHSELNLSSLELGDSALYFCASSPIQGLGTEAFFGQGTRLTVV.

The chain couples TRBV7-3 to TRBJ2-3; D ambiguous. Germline V gene sequence: CDR1 SGHTA, CDR2 FQGTGA. V was clipped by 2 bases and J by 1 base, with 10 bases between them. The CDR3 spans 15 residues. CDR3 DNA: TGTGCCAGCAGCTTATTGGTCAGTGGCACAGATACGCAGTATTTT. It specifies CASSLLVSGTDTQYF.

Points on this clone: At one of its ends the junction is not consistent with the germline gene, which may arise from a read error. CDR3 nucleotide sequence: TGTGCCAGTAGTAATGGTGGCACTGGAGCTTTCTTT. Residues: CASSNGGTGAFF. The V and J genes are TRBV19 and TRBJ1-1; D remains ambiguous. This CDR3 region has 12 residues. Germline V gene data show CDR1 as LNHDA and CDR2 as SQIVND (reference sequence).

J is TRBJ2-3 and V is TRBV4-1; 16 nucleotides agree with TRBD2. The V and J ends lost 7 bases and 0 bases, in that order; junction bases with no gene match: 13. The CDR3 is 20 residues long. Germline values: CDR1 MGHRA, CDR2 YSYEKL. The CDR3 sequence is CASTISPGLAGGPSTDTQYF. DNA for the CDR3: TGCGCCAGCACCATCTCTCCGGGACTAGCGGGAGGGCCGAGCACAGATACGCAGTATTTT.

CDR3 DNA: TGCGCCAGCAGCCCGTATAGCGGGAGGCCGGGGAAGGAGCAGTACTTC. Protein: CASSPYSGRPGKEQYF. The chain employs TRBV5-1 and TRBJ2-7; 10 bases align to TRBD2. This CDR3 has 16 residues. The germline CDR1 and CDR2 sequences are SGHRS and YFSETQ. The V gene end was trimmed by 4 bases and the J gene end by 7 bases; junction bases not matched to a gene: 14.

The genes are TRBV27 and TRBJ2-1; D is undetermined. The CDR3 has 13 residues. In germline, CDR1 is MNHEY, CDR2 SMNVEV (reference sequence). V lost 6 bases, J lost 3 bases, and 9 bases lay in between. CDR3 residues: CASRPASYNEQFF. CDR3 bases: TGTGCCAGCAGACCTGCTAGCTACAATGAGCAGTTCTTC.

This sequence joins TRBV5-1 and TRBJ2-3; 10 nucleotides agree with TRBD2. The length of the CDR3 is 18 residues. CDR1 and CDR2 from the germline V gene are SGHRS and YFSETQ. Trimming took 4 bases from V and 3 from J; bases not matched to a gene: 14. In nucleotides, the CDR3 is TGCGCCAGCAGCGCTACACTAGCGGGACCCATCAATACAGATACGCAGTATTTT. This gives the protein CASSATLAGPINTDTQYF.

The genes are TRBV28 and TRBJ1-5; D is ambiguous. Germline loops: CDR1 MDHEN, CDR2 SYDVKM. V lost 2 bases, J lost 2 bases, and 10 bases lay in between. CDR3 size: 15 residues. The chain's CDR3 is CASSLIVTGNQPQHF. CDR3 in DNA: TGTGCCAGCAGTTTAATAGTGACTGGCAATCAGCCCCAGCATTTT.

V is TRBV7-9 and J is TRBJ1-1; possible D gene TRBD1, 6 bases. V was shortened by 7 bases and J by 5 bases, with 23 bases between the two germline ends. The CDR3 spans 16 residues. CDR1 and CDR2 (germline): SEHNR, FQNEAQ (reference sequence). The chain's CDR3 is CASTLSPQGKETEAFF. The DNA of the CDR3 is TGTGCCAGCACCCTTAGTCCCCAGGGGAAAGAAACTGAAGCTTTCTTT. The variable domain in full, with the rest retrieved from reference TRBV7-9 and TRBJ1-1, is DTGVSQNPRHKITKRGQNVTFRCDPISEHNRLYWYRQTLGQGPEFLTYFQNEAQLEKSRLLSDRFSAERPKGSFSTLEIQRTEQGDSAMYLCASTLSPQGKETEAFFGQGTRLTVV.

This chain joins TRBV9 and TRBJ2-3, with unresolved D. CDR3 length: 13 amino acids. The germline V and J ends were trimmed by 3 bases and 4 bases, with 9 bases remaining between them. Germline V gives CDR1 SGDLS, CDR2 YYNGEE. This CDR3 reads CASSGPPSDTQYF. CDR3 nucleotides: TGTGCCAGCAGCGGGCCACCGTCAGATACGCAGTATTTT.